This T cell receptor beta chain was captured in a study of cytomegalovirus exposure and HLA in healthy donors. Regarding the study as a whole: Fewer N-insertions (relative to the approximately 670-donor mean) were reportedly seen in an Asian-associated ancestry cluster in a later analysis. Trimming of TCR beta V- and J-genes showed a link, identified in a later analysis, to a missense DCLRE1C variant. On later analysis, the bulk of CMV-associated TCR beta chains appeared to be HLA-restricted. Most subjects' HLA-A and HLA-B alleles were reportedly predicted from TCR beta sequences.

Turning to this clone: Its antigen is still unknown.

Both 60 Vbeta primers and 13 Jbeta primers went into the PCR. Assay used: immunoSEQ multiplex PCR; TCRdb lists only in-frame clones, some missing. The table lists 160,000 or so clones, 81% of them singletons. Germline values: CDR1 MGHRA, CDR2 YSYEKL. The CDR3 consists of 16 residues. Material: PBMCs. V gene TRBV4-1 combines with J gene TRBJ2-5, with 7 bases that match TRBD1. The end of the DNA is better explained by TRBJ2-7, so the J call may be wrong. This TCR came from a woman under 30 in good health and CMV-seropositive. The CDR3 region is CASSHLDRDKSYEQYF. The CDR3 DNA is TGCGCCAGCAGCCACTTAGACAGGGACAAATCCTACGAGCAGTACTTC.